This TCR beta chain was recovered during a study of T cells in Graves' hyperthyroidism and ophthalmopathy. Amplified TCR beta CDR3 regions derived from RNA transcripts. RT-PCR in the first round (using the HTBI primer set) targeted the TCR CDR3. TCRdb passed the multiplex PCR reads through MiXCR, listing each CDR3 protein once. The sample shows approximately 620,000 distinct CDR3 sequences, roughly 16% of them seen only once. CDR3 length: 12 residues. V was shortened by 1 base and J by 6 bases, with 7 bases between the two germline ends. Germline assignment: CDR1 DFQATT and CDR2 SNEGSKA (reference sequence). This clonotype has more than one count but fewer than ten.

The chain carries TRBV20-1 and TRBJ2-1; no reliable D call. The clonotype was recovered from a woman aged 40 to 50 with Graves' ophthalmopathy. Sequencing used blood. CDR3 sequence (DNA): TGCAGTGCTAGAGTGGCAGTCAATGAGCAGTTCTTC. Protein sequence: CSARVAVNEQFF.